This T cell receptor (beta chain) was documented in a study of blood T cell repertoires in COVID-19. Study as a whole: Specimens from acute and convalescent COVID-19 originated in the United States, Italy and Spain. From T cells, B-cell-depleted T cells, or PBMCs came the material, which was cDNA or gDNA.

As processed by the authors: Estimation of nucleated cell counts relied on the amplification of reference gene primers. Some clones are missing from TCRdb's copy, which holds only in-frame ones; the method was immunoSEQ multiplex PCR. The V and J calls and clone size were taken over from that table, and D and trimming were inferred from the DNA. Of around 200,000 clones in the sample, 70% to 90% were seen once. The CDR3 contains 15 residues. Trimming removed 1 base from V and 5 bases from J, with 14 bases in between. The germline gives CDR1 SGHTA, CDR2 FQGNSA. J is TRBJ2-5 and V is TRBV7-2; D might be TRBD1 (6 bases). This clonotype originated in an elderly woman with acute or convalescent COVID-19. Sequencing used peripheral blood. CDR3 DNA: TGTGCCAGCAGCTTAGTCGTGGGGGCGGTTGAGACCCAGTACTTC. Translation gives CASSLVVGAVETQYF.